This passage covers 25 T cell receptor beta chains from one sample sequenced in a study of T cell repertoires in cytomegalovirus infection. From the reads, TCRdb called clonotypes with MiXCR, one entry per CDR3 protein. Seen here are some 940,000 distinct CDR3 sequences, roughly 30% observed once, and the top ten hold 10% to 15%. These receptors have no identified antigens. The material sequenced was cultured CD8+ T cells from PBMCs, taken from culture after CMV antigen stimulation. The receptor set was obtained from a human donor in good health (CMV status not recorded). Some clones in this sample may be carry-over from other donors' samples.

This clonotype was observed many times. The chain employs TRBV6-5 and TRBJ1-1, with 9 bases matching TRBD1. CDR3 length: 16 amino acids. The V gene end was trimmed by 7 bases and the J gene end by 1 base; junction bases not matched to a gene: 10. CDR1 is MNHEY, CDR2 SVGAGI, per germline. The CDR3 sequence: CASIPATGGRNTEAFF. DNA of the CDR3: TGTGCCAGCATCCCAGCCACAGGGGGCAGGAACACTGAAGCTTTCTTT.

The table lists this clonotype with a few counts. The V call is TRBV7-2, the J call TRBJ2-2; D is unresolved. The V gene lost 2 bases and the J gene lost 5 bases, with 12 bases spanning the gap. The germline V gene encodes CDR1 SGHTA and CDR2 FQGNSA. The CDR3 loop spans 15 amino acids. Written as DNA, the CDR3 is TGTGCCAGCAGCTTATACTCCTCCGGAACCGGGGAGCTGTTTTTT. As protein: CASSLYSSGTGELFF.

The V call is TRBV7-9, the J call TRBJ2-5; 8 nucleotides match TRBD1. The germline V gene encodes CDR1 SEHNR and CDR2 FQNEAQ (reference sequence). The CDR3 is made up of 16 amino acids. With V trimmed by 4 bases and J by 3 bases, 10 bases remained unmatched. The CDR3 spells CASSSISDRVEETQYF. CDR3 bases: TGTGCCAGCAGCTCAATATCGGACAGGGTAGAAGAGACCCAGTACTTC. The whole variable domain, filled in from reference TRBV7-9 and TRBJ2-5, reads DTGVSQNPRHKITKRGQNVTFRCDPISEHNRLYWYRQTLGQGPEFLTYFQNEAQLEKSRLLSDRFSAERPKGSFSTLEIQRTEQGDSAMYLCASSSISDRVEETQYFGPGTRLLVL.

In its sample, this clonotype was seen many times. The CDR3 bases are TGTGCCAGCAGCTTAGCAGCGGGGTTCCGGGACGAGCAGTACTTC. It encodes CASSLAAGFRDEQYF. V usage is TRBV7-8 and J usage is TRBJ2-7; 7 bases align to TRBD2. The V gene's germline CDR1 is SGHVS and CDR2 FQNEAQ. The CDR3 extends over 15 amino acids. J was trimmed by 5 bases and V by 0 bases; bases with no gene match: 7.

This clonotype is a singleton in its sample. The rearrangement links TRBV3-1 to TRBJ2-7, with a tentative D call TRBD1 (5 bases). V was clipped by 0 bases and J by 5 bases, with 8 bases between them. Germline V gene sequence: CDR1 LGHDT, CDR2 YNNKEL (reference sequence). CDR3 size: 13 residues. CDR3 region: CASSQEEGDEQYF. The CDR3 DNA reads TGTGCCAGCAGCCAAGAAGAAGGGGACGAGCAGTACTTC.

The table lists this clonotype with a few counts. The chain employs TRBV10-3 and TRBJ1-2, with D maybe TRBD1 (6 bases). The CDR3 spans 17 residues. Germline V gene sequence: CDR1 ENHRY, CDR2 SYGVKD. V dropped 1 base and J dropped 0 bases, with 15 bases sitting between them. The CDR3 DNA follows: TGTGCCATCAGTGAGTGGCAAGGACAGAATGCTAACTATGGCTACACCTTC. Its translation is CAISEWQGQNANYGYTF.

This clonotype was observed a handful of times. The J gene is TRBJ2-2, the V gene TRBV7-6; TRBD2 might be the D (6 bases). CDR1 and CDR2 from the germline V gene are SGHVS and FNYEAQ. The V and J ends lost 8 bases and 6 bases respectively, with 19 bases between them. The CDR3 consists of 15 residues. CDR3 coding DNA: TGTGCCAGCTCCGTTAGTAGCGGCAGGGCCGGGGAGCTGTTTTTT. This codes for CASSVSSGRAGELFF.

The rearrangement links TRBV6-2 or TRBV6-3 to TRBJ2-1, with D tentatively TRBD1 or TRBD2 (6 bases each). Between the trimmed V and J ends, which lost 7 bases and 10 bases, there was a span of 11 bases. The CDR3 is made up of 11 amino acids. Per the germline V gene, CDR1 is MNHEY and CDR2 is SVGEGT. In nucleotides, the CDR3 is TGTGCCAGCATCGGGGGCGGGGAGCAGTTCTTC. This codes for CASIGGGEQFF.

V is TRBV3-1 and J is TRBJ2-1; 8 bases line up with TRBD2. CDR3 length: 15 residues. Trimming at V came to 4 bases and at J to 6 bases, leaving 8 bases not matched to a gene. CDR1 is LGHDT, CDR2 YNNKEL, per germline (reference sequence). This CDR3 reads CASSLQPGGINEQFF. In nucleotides, the CDR3 is TGTGCCAGCAGCCTGCAGCCGGGGGGGATCAATGAGCAGTTCTTC.

As to this clonotype: A junction boundary mismatches the germline segment, possibly from a read error. CDR3 region: CASNVSDRPLGGRSSGNTIYF. CDR3 coding DNA: TGTGCCAGCAACGTATCCGACAGGCCATTGGGAGGGCGCAGCTCTGGAAACACCATATATTTT. This chain uses TRBV9 with TRBJ1-3; a weak D match, TRBD1 (6 bases). The CDR3 covers 21 residues. Germline loops: CDR1 SGDLS, CDR2 YYNGEE.

This chain joins TRBV25-1 and TRBJ1-5; D remains unclear. From germline, CDR1 is MGHDK and CDR2 SYGVNS. Trimming pared 4 bases from V and 4 bases from J, leaving 14 bases between. CDR3 length equals 15 residues. CDR3 loop: CASSASLVSNQPQHF. As DNA, the CDR3 is TGTGCCAGCAGTGCGTCGCTCGTCTCGAATCAGCCCCAGCATTTT.

The chain links TRBV19 to TRBJ1-1; D may be TRBD1 (6 bases). V gave up 7 bases and J gave up 5 bases, with 17 bases separating them. The CDR3 contains 14 residues. Germline V gene lookup returns CDR1 LNHDA and CDR2 SQIVND (reference sequence). This CDR3 reads CASTSPRGETEAFF. The CDR3 DNA sequence: TGTGCCAGTACCTCCCCCAGGGGAGAGACTGAAGCTTTCTTT.

There are a few counts of this clonotype. V is TRBV4-1 and J is TRBJ2-3; 14 positions agree with TRBD2. The CDR3 loop spans 17 amino acids. The germline V gene encodes CDR1 MGHRA and CDR2 YSYEKL. The junction had 5 bases not matched to a gene; V was cut back by 1 base and J by 5 bases. The CDR3 is CASSQARLAGGLDTQYF. The DNA for the CDR3 is TGCGCCAGCAGCCAAGCCCGACTAGCGGGGGGGTTAGATACGCAGTATTTT.

The rearrangement uses TRBV28 and TRBJ2-2, with 7 positions matching TRBD2. The CDR3 is made up of 13 amino acids. Germline V CDR1 and CDR2: MDHEN, SYDVKM. With 7 bases clipped from V and 10 bases from J, the junction kept 9 bases outside the gene matches. CDR3 sequence reads: CASIPGGGLELFF. Here the CDR3 DNA reads TGTGCCAGCATTCCGGGGGGAGGTTTGGAGCTGTTTTTT. Full variable domain (outside the CDR3, taken from reference TRBV28 and TRBJ2-2): DVKVTQSSRYLVKRTGEKVFLECVQDMDHENMFWYRQDPGLGLRLIYFSYDVKMKEKGDIPEGYSVSREKKERFSLILESASTNQTSMYLCASIPGGGLELFFGEGSRLTVL.

This chain uses TRBV4-2 with TRBJ2-2; D uncertain. Germline values: CDR1 LGHNA, CDR2 YNFKEQ. The CDR3 length is 19 residues. V was cut by 0 bases and J by 7 bases, with 24 bases left in between. CDR3 protein: CASSQDIGLVGGESGELFF. The DNA of the CDR3 is TGTGCCAGCAGCCAAGATATCGGTCTCGTCGGTGGGGAAAGCGGGGAGCTGTTTTTT.

This clonotype was detected a few times. The chain combines TRBV28 with TRBJ2-3, with 9 bases identical to TRBD1. The CDR3 is 16 residues long. Germline loops: CDR1 MDHEN, CDR2 SYDVKM. Germline trimming cut 5 bases from V and 4 bases from J; bases unmatched to any gene: 10. CDR3 nucleotide sequence: TGTGCCAGCAGTCCCCAGCCGGGACAGGGACCAGATACGCAGTATTTT. Amino acid sequence: CASSPQPGQGPDTQYF. Full variable domain (remainder filled in from reference TRBV28 and TRBJ2-3): DVKVTQSSRYLVKRTGEKVFLECVQDMDHENMFWYRQDPGLGLRLIYFSYDVKMKEKGDIPEGYSVSREKKERFSLILESASTNQTSMYLCASSPQPGQGPDTQYFGPGTRLTVL.

Points on this clonotype: It may be a read error: a sequence one base away is much more abundant. This rearrangement joins TRBV7-6 to TRBJ1-4; TRBD1 matches at 10 bases. CDR3 length: 22 residues. CDR1 and CDR2 (germline): SGHVS, FNYEAQ. The chain's CDR3 is CASSLRGQGTTYLPATNKKLFF. The CDR3 nucleotides read TGTGCCAGCAGCTTAAGGGGACAGGGGACTACCTACTTACCTGCAACTAATAAAAAACTGTTTTTT.

The J gene is TRBJ2-7, the V gene TRBV6-2 or TRBV6-3; the match to TRBD2 covers 8 bases. Germline V lookup: CDR1 MNHEY, CDR2 SVGEGT. CDR3 length: 14 amino acids. J gave up 1 base and V 2 bases, and 1 base lay outside the gene matches. The CDR3: CASSYAGGSYEQYF. For the CDR3, the DNA is TGTGCCAGCAGTTACGCGGGGGGATCCTACGAGCAGTACTTC.

This clonotype has only a few counts. This sequence joins TRBV6-4 and TRBJ2-2; 9 bases agree with TRBD1. Germline values: CDR1 MRHNA, CDR2 SNTAGT. There are 16 residues in the CDR3. V was pared by 4 bases and J by 6 bases, with 9 bases of the junction left unmatched. CDR3 sequence (DNA): TGTGCCAGCAGTGCTCGGGGGGACAGGGAGCCCGGGGAGCTGTTTTTT. Its protein is CASSARGDREPGELFF.

The chain employs TRBV7-6 and TRBJ2-1, with D perhaps TRBD1 or TRBD2 (6 bases each). Germline lookup yields CDR1 SGHVS and CDR2 FNYEAQ. Trimming shortened V by 8 bases and J by 7 bases, and 24 bases separated the two germline ends. This CDR3 comprises 16 residues. CDR3 bases: TGTGCCAGCCTCCCTCTATGGGGGGCAGGTGGGAATGAGCAGTTCTTC. It translates to CASLPLWGAGGNEQFF.

There are a few counts of this clonotype. The chain carries TRBV18 and TRBJ1-3; no clear D gene. CDR1 is KGHSH and CDR2 is LQKENI in the germline V gene. Trimming cost V 1 base and J 0 bases, with 16 bases left between them. This CDR3 region has 18 residues. The CDR3 bases are TGTGCCAGCTCACCACAAATCTGGACGGGTCCCTCTGGAAACACCATATATTTT. Translation gives CASSPQIWTGPSGNTIYF. Variable domain in full (rest from reference TRBV18 and TRBJ1-3): NAGVMQNPRHLVRRRGQEARLRCSPMKGHSHVYWYRQLPEEGLKFMVYLQKENIIDESGMPKERFSAEFPKEGPSILRIQQVVRGDSAAYFCASSPQIWTGPSGNTIYFGEGSWLTVV.

The V and J genes are TRBV19 and TRBJ2-2, with TRBD1 matching 9 bases. The J segment lost 2 bases and the V segment lost 3 bases, leaving 10 bases of the junction unmatched. This CDR3 comprises 18 residues. The germline gives CDR1 LNHDA, CDR2 SQIVND (reference sequence). Written as DNA, the CDR3 is TGTGCCAGTAGTATGTTGCAGGGACAGGGTAAAAACACCGGGGAGCTGTTTTTT. This translates into CASSMLQGQGKNTGELFF.

This clonotype has a single count. One junction end disagrees with the germline gene, perhaps due to a read error. This rearrangement joins TRBV6-5 to TRBJ2-1, with a possible D match to TRBD2 (5 bases). Germline values: CDR1 MNHEY, CDR2 SVGAGI. This CDR3 has 14 residues. The CDR3 coding sequence is TGTGCCAACAGTTATTCCGGGGTCTACAATGAGCAGTTCTTC. Translating it yields CANSYSGVYNEQFF.

This clonotype was seen many times. This chain uses TRBV7-6 with TRBJ1-1; a weak D match, TRBD1 (5 bases). Germline V gene data show CDR1 as SGHVS and CDR2 as FNYEAQ. Trimming shortened V by 2 bases and J by 4 bases, and 14 bases separated the two germline ends. This CDR3 has 15 residues. This CDR3 reads CASSLSQGYGTEAFF. The CDR3 DNA follows: TGTGCCAGCAGCTTATCCCAGGGATACGGCACTGAAGCTTTCTTT.

About this clonotype: This could be a read error, since a much larger clone is one nucleotide away. The chain uses TRBV4-3 and TRBJ2-1; no reliable D call. CDR1 and CDR2 (germline): LGHNA, YSLEER. Trimming took off 4 bases at V and 2 bases at J, with 12 bases between the two ends. The CDR3 loop spans 15 amino acids. This chain's CDR3 is CASSPRKGPYNEQFF. The DNA for the CDR3 is TGCGCCAGCAGCCCACGTAAGGGTCCCTACAATGAGCAGTTCTTC.